The 30 T cell receptor beta chains reported below all come from one sample, sequenced in a study of blood T cell repertoires in COVID-19. Only in-frame clones appear in the TCRdb table, and some are missing; sequencing was by immunoSEQ multiplex PCR. The table records roughly 100,000 clones, roughly two thirds of them present only once. Sequenced sample: peripheral blood. The receptors stem from a human donor with acute or convalescent COVID-19. The donor label of this sample is uncertain.

The chain uses TRBV7-8 and TRBJ2-7; 9 nucleotides line up with TRBD2. The germline gives CDR1 SGHVS, CDR2 FQNEAQ. The J segment lost 6 bases and the V segment lost 1 base, leaving 16 bases of the junction unmatched. The CDR3 has 18 residues. Here the CDR3 DNA reads TGTGCCAGCAGCTTAGACCGCCCAAGCGGGGGGCGGCGCGGCGAGCAGTACTTC. Protein sequence: CASSLDRPSGGRRGEQYF.

V usage is TRBV7-2 and J usage is TRBJ1-4, with 9 bases fitting TRBD1. Germline values: CDR1 SGHTA, CDR2 FQGNSA. V dropped 3 bases and J dropped 0; count of bases not matched to a gene: 5. The CDR3 has 17 residues. The chain's CDR3 is CASSFRDRVTTNEKLFF. The CDR3 DNA follows: TGTGCCAGCAGCTTCCGGGACAGGGTAACAACTAATGAAAAACTGTTTTTT.

The genes are TRBV18 and TRBJ2-6; TRBD1 aligns across 8 bases. The CDR3 spans 19 residues. Unmatched junction bases numbered 7, after V lost 0 bases and J lost 0 bases. CDR1 is KGHSH and CDR2 is LQKENI in the germline V gene. The DNA for the CDR3 is TGTGCCAGCTCACCACCGACCAGGACAGGGTTCTCTGGGGCCAACGTCCTGACTTTC. This translates into CASSPPTRTGFSGANVLTF.

The chain is built from TRBV5-8 and TRBJ1-2, with no clear D. The V and J ends lost 1 base and 2 bases respectively, with 6 bases between them. The CDR3 runs 13 residues. Germline CDR1 SGHTS, CDR2 YDEGEE. The CDR3 DNA reads TGTGCCAGCAGCTTGTCAGGAAACTATGGCTACACCTTC. Protein: CASSLSGNYGYTF.

A remark on this clone: With a far larger clone one base away, a read error is the likely cause. V is TRBV7-6 and J is TRBJ1-1; a possible D gene is TRBD1 (5 bases). V was cut by 5 bases and J by 1 base, with 8 bases left in between. Germline V gives CDR1 SGHVS, CDR2 FNYEAQ. This CDR3 spans 13 amino acids. In DNA form, the CDR3 reads TGTGCCAGCAGCGAACAGGAGAACACTGAAGCTTTCTTT. Encoded protein: CASSEQENTEAFF.

This clone was counted between two and nine times. V usage is TRBV4-1 and J usage is TRBJ1-2; possible D gene TRBD1, 5 bases. Germline V CDR1 and CDR2: MGHRA, YSYEKL. The CDR3 contains 16 residues. Trimming took off 2 bases at V and 1 base at J, with 14 bases between the two ends. As DNA, the CDR3 is TGCGCCAGCAGCCAACCCGGACACTCGGATAACTATGGCTACACCTTC. Its translation is CASSQPGHSDNYGYTF.

This clone was seen just once. Here the CDR3 reads CAWSLLLDSFSYNEQFF. The CDR3, as DNA: TGTGCCTGGAGTCTCCTACTGGACAGCTTCTCCTACAATGAGCAGTTCTTC. The chain employs TRBV30 and TRBJ2-1, with D perhaps TRBD1 (6 bases). The V and J ends lost 2 bases and 0 bases respectively, with 17 bases between them. The length of the CDR3 is 17 residues. The germline V gene has CDR1 GTSNPN and CDR2 SVGIG (reference sequence).

The chain recombines TRBV5-1 with TRBJ1-4; D unresolved. The CDR3 spans 16 residues. V was pared by 4 bases and J by 4 bases, with 17 bases between. CDR1 and CDR2 from the germline V gene are SGHRS and YFSETQ. CDR3 DNA: TGCGCCAGCAGCCTCCCCCGGGGTGGATATAATGAAAAACTGTTTTTT. This gives the protein CASSLPRGGYNEKLFF.

The chain is built from TRBV29-1 and TRBJ1-4; possible D gene TRBD1, 6 bases. Trimming cost V 5 bases and J 6 bases, with 10 bases left between them. Germline V gene data show CDR1 as SQVTM and CDR2 as ANQGSEA. The CDR3 covers 12 residues. The CDR3 bases are TGCAGCGTTCGCCAGGGGTATGAAAAACTGTTTTTT. This sequence encodes CSVRQGYEKLFF. Using reference TRBV29-1 and TRBJ1-4 for the parts outside the CDR3, the full variable domain is SAVISQKPSRDICQRGTSLTIQCQVDSQVTMMFWYRQQPGQSLTLIATANQGSEATYESGFVIDKFPISRPNLTFSTLTVSNMSPEDSSIYLCSVRQGYEKLFFGSGTQLSVL.

The V call is TRBV4-1, the J call TRBJ1-5; 8 bases fit TRBD1. Germline CDR1 and CDR2: MGHRA and YSYEKL. V lost 3 bases, J lost 6 bases, and 7 bases stayed unmatched. This CDR3 spans 15 amino acids. The CDR3 bases are TGCGCCAGCAGCCAGAACCAGGGGGCGGGTCAGCCCCAGCATTTT. Translated, it gives CASSQNQGAGQPQHF.

V gene TRBV7-2 combines with J gene TRBJ1-1, with D unclear. The V gene's germline CDR1 is SGHTA and CDR2 FQGNSA. The CDR3 extends over 13 amino acids. V dropped 5 bases and J dropped 1 base, with 8 bases sitting between them. CDR3 protein: CASSPQTNTEAFF. CDR3 DNA: TGTGCCAGCAGCCCACAAACGAACACTGAAGCTTTCTTT.

V usage is TRBV19 and J usage is TRBJ2-1; TRBD1 agrees at 12 bases. CDR1 is LNHDA, CDR2 SQIVND, per germline (reference sequence). Germline trimming cut 5 bases from V and 9 bases from J; bases unmatched to any gene: 8. This CDR3 comprises 15 residues. DNA for the CDR3: TGTGCCAGTAGTGATACGGGACAGGGGGCTAGTGAGCAGTTCTTC. Amino acid sequence: CASSDTGQGASEQFF.

This sequence joins TRBV4-1 and TRBJ2-1; 7 bases are shared with TRBD1. Trimming at V came to 1 base and at J to 4 bases, leaving 4 bases not matched to a gene. In germline, CDR1 is MGHRA, CDR2 YSYEKL. This CDR3 comprises 15 residues. The CDR3 DNA reads TGCGCCAGCAGCCAAGGAGACAGGGAATACAATGAGCAGTTCTTC. It is translated as CASSQGDREYNEQFF.

This clone was seen only once. This chain connects TRBV3-1 (or the pseudogene TRBV3-2) to TRBJ1-6; D ambiguous. V was cut by 1 base and J by 7 bases, with 11 bases left in between. CDR1 LGHDT and CDR2 YNNKEL come from the germline V gene (reference sequence). The CDR3 covers 15 residues. This CDR3 reads CASSQARHRNSPLHF. The CDR3 DNA reads as TGTGCCAGCAGCCAAGCCCGACATCGAAATTCACCCCTCCACTTT.

V and J are TRBV6-2 or TRBV6-3 and TRBJ1-2; D might be TRBD1 (5 bases). The germline V and J ends were trimmed by 4 bases and 4 bases, with 13 bases remaining between them. The CDR3 covers 14 residues. Per germline, CDR1 MNHEY and CDR2 SVGEGT. The CDR3 sequence: CASSSREAFYGYTF. The CDR3 region has the DNA TGTGCCAGCAGTTCCAGGGAGGCGTTCTATGGCTACACCTTC.

The V call is TRBV3-1 (or the pseudogene TRBV3-2), the J call TRBJ1-6, with D possibly being TRBD1 (5 bases). CDR1 and CDR2 from the germline V gene are LGHDT and YNNKEL (reference sequence). Deletions cut 5 bases from V and 3 bases from J, with 17 bases between. There are 17 residues in the CDR3. The CDR3 nucleotides are TGTGCCAGCAGCAACGGACAAAAGACGAGCTATAATTCACCCCTCCACTTT. This sequence encodes CASSNGQKTSYNSPLHF.

V is TRBV7-8 and J is TRBJ2-7, with 7 bases that match TRBD1. Looked up from germline, CDR1 is SGHVS and CDR2 is FQNEAQ. Trimming took 5 bases from V and 6 from J; bases not matched to a gene: 10. CDR3 length: 14 amino acids. The CDR3 loop reads CASSLVATGAEQYV. CDR3 in DNA: TGTGCCAGCAGCCTAGTAGCTACAGGGGCCGAGCAGTACGTC.

In DNA, the CDR3 is TGTGCCAGCAGCTTAGGTAGACAGGGAGGCACCTACGAGCAGTACGTC. Amino acids: CASSLGRQGGTYEQYV. The chain employs TRBV11-1 and TRBJ2-7; tentative D call: TRBD1 (7 bases). V was shortened by 1 base and J by 2 bases, with 15 bases between the two germline ends. The CDR3 extends over 16 amino acids. Germline V gene data show CDR1 as SGHAT and CDR2 as FQDESV (reference sequence).

The chain employs TRBV4-1 and TRBJ2-1, with 7 bases fitting TRBD1. Germline V gives CDR1 MGHRA, CDR2 YSYEKL. V shed 0 bases, J shed 2 bases, and the junction held 1 base outside the gene matches. The CDR3 sequence is 15 residues long. The CDR3 nucleotides are TGCGCCAGCAGCCAAGACAGGGGGACCTACAATGAGCAGTTCTTC. Residues: CASSQDRGTYNEQFF.

V gene TRBV21-1 combines with J gene TRBJ2-3; the D call of TRBD1 is as the table states it, not checked on the DNA. TRBV21-1 is shown as a pseudogene. The CDR3 totals 21 residues. The CDR3, as DNA: TGTGCCAGCATCAAAGGAAGAGGACAGGGGATGGTATTATATAGCACAGATACGCAGTATTTT. Amino acids: CASIKGRGQGMVLYSTDTQYF.

CDR3 residues: CASSGTGGSLGGYTF. In DNA, the CDR3 is TGTGCCAGCAGCGGAACAGGGGGCAGTCTAGGTGGCTACACCTTC. The chain carries TRBV9 and TRBJ1-2, with TRBD1 matching over 9 bases. Germline CDR1 SGDLS, CDR2 YYNGEE. Trimming took 3 bases from V and 7 from J; bases not matched to a gene: 10. CDR3 length equals 15 residues.

The table lists this clone with many counts. The chain carries TRBV13 and TRBJ2-5, with 11 bases aligning to TRBD2. In germline, CDR1 is PRHDT, CDR2 FYEKMQ (reference sequence). The CDR3 is 16 residues long. The V and J ends lost 0 bases and 2 bases, in that order; junction bases with no gene match: 2. Here the CDR3 reads CASSLGLAGEQETQYF. CDR3 coding DNA: TGTGCCAGCAGCTTAGGACTAGCGGGGGAACAAGAGACCCAGTACTTC.

The chain recombines TRBV7-2 with TRBJ2-1; 9 bases map to TRBD1. Germline lookup yields CDR1 SGHTA and CDR2 FQGNSA. V lost 3 bases and J lost 2; bases outside the gene matches: 2. The CDR3 has 15 residues. The CDR3 sequence is CASSLDRGAYNEQFF. CDR3 sequence (DNA): TGTGCCAGCAGCTTGGACAGGGGAGCCTACAATGAGCAGTTCTTC. Supplemented by reference TRBV7-2 and TRBJ2-1, the full variable domain reads GAGVSQSPSNKVTEKGKDVELRCDPISGHTALYWYRQSLGQGLEFLIYFQGNSAPDKSGLPSDRFSAERTGGSVSTLTIQRTQQEDSAVYLCASSLDRGAYNEQFFGPGTRLTVL.

J is TRBJ2-3 and V is TRBV9; D is uncertain. Germline values: CDR1 SGDLS, CDR2 YYNGEE. This CDR3 region has 13 residues. V lost 0 bases, J lost 4 bases, and 6 bases lay in between. This CDR3 is CASSVVSADTQYF. Written as DNA, the CDR3 is TGTGCCAGCAGCGTAGTGTCGGCAGATACGCAGTATTTT.

This chain links TRBV28 with TRBJ1-1; TRBD1 might be the D (6 bases). There are 14 residues in the CDR3. Per germline, CDR1 MDHEN and CDR2 SYDVKM. Trimming shortened V by 5 bases and J by 5 bases, and 15 bases separated the two germline ends. The CDR3 DNA follows: TGTGCCAGCAGTCCCTACAGGGTTGCTACTGAAGCTTTCTTT. This sequence encodes CASSPYRVATEAFF. The variable domain in full, with the rest retrieved from reference TRBV28 and TRBJ1-1, is DVKVTQSSRYLVKRTGEKVFLECVQDMDHENMFWYRQDPGLGLRLIYFSYDVKMKEKGDIPEGYSVSREKKERFSLILESASTNQTSMYLCASSPYRVATEAFFGQGTRLTVV.

The gene calls are TRBV3-1 (or the pseudogene TRBV3-2) and TRBJ2-1; 8 bases map to TRBD2. The V and J ends lost 3 bases and 8 bases, in that order; junction bases with no gene match: 9. CDR3 length equals 15 residues. CDR1 is LGHDT and CDR2 is YNNKEL in the germline V gene (reference sequence). The CDR3 region is CASSHQGRGVYEQFF. The CDR3, as DNA: TGTGCCAGCAGCCACCAGGGGCGGGGGGTATATGAGCAGTTCTTC.

In its sample, this clone was seen once. The chain links TRBV5-1 to TRBJ2-5; 8 nucleotides align to TRBD1. CDR1 is SGHRS, CDR2 YFSETQ, per germline. The CDR3 runs to 19 residues. Trimming removed 0 bases from V and 5 bases from J; junction bases left unmatched: 18. This CDR3 reads CASSLALLQGAPGLETQYF. CDR3 nucleotide sequence: TGCGCCAGCAGCTTGGCTCTACTGCAGGGGGCACCAGGCTTGGAGACCCAGTACTTC. Full variable domain (remainder filled in from reference TRBV5-1 and TRBJ2-5): KAGVTQTPRYLIKTRGQQVTLSCSPISGHRSVSWYQQTPGQGLQFLFEYFSETQRNKGNFPGRFSGRQFSNSRSEMNVSTLELGDSALYLCASSLALLQGAPGLETQYFGPGTRLLVL.

The rearrangement links TRBV6-2 or TRBV6-3 to TRBJ2-3; maybe TRBD1 (6 bases). Trimming took off 6 bases at V and 0 bases at J, with 16 bases between the two ends. Germline CDR1 MNHEY, CDR2 SVGEGT. This CDR3 is 16 amino acids long. CDR3 in amino acids: CASSLVRTESTDTQYF. CDR3 sequence (DNA): TGTGCCAGCAGCCTCGTCCGGACAGAAAGCACAGATACGCAGTATTTT.

The chain combines TRBV29-1 with TRBJ1-5; 8 bases align to TRBD1. Trimming removed 5 bases from V and 7 bases from J; junction bases left unmatched: 7. The germline V gene encodes CDR1 SQVTM and CDR2 ANQGSEA. The CDR3 has 13 amino acids. The CDR3: CSVFTGGGQPQHF. The CDR3 DNA reads as TGCAGCGTTTTTACAGGGGGAGGACAGCCCCAGCATTTT.

This chain uses TRBV27 with TRBJ2-5; 15 nucleotides match TRBD2. Germline CDR1 is MNHEY and CDR2 is SMNVEV (reference sequence). The trim removed 2 bases at V and 2 bases at J, leaving 9 bases unmatched. The CDR3 extends over 19 amino acids. CDR3 loop: CASSLGGLAGGRRQETQYF. The DNA of the CDR3 is TGTGCCAGCAGTTTAGGCGGACTAGCGGGGGGGCGAAGACAAGAGACCCAGTACTTC.